Following are 9 T cell receptor beta chains from one sample sequenced in a study of blood T cell repertoires in COVID-19. Only in-frame clones appear in the TCRdb table, and some are missing; sequencing was by immunoSEQ multiplex PCR. The data hold 250,000 or so clones, with 84% observed a single time. Sequencing was done on a sample of peripheral blood. These receptors all stem from a middle-aged man with acute or convalescent COVID-19.

Comment on this clone: Distinct nucleotide sequences in the sample also encode this CDR3. The rearrangement joins TRBV6-5 to TRBJ1-5; a weak D match, TRBD1 (5 bases). Germline V gene sequence: CDR1 MNHEY, CDR2 SVGAGI. CDR3 length: 15 amino acids. V was pared by 2 bases and J by 0 bases, with 8 bases between. CDR3 amino acids: CASSYGRDSNQPQHF. The CDR3 DNA sequence: TGTGCCAGCAGTTACGGCAGGGATAGCAATCAGCCCCAGCATTTT.

The V and J genes are TRBV18 and TRBJ2-7, with D maybe TRBD2 (5 bases). The length of the CDR3 is 15 residues. Germline-derived CDR1 and CDR2 are KGHSH and LQKENI. The V end was cut by 5 bases, the J end by 4 bases, with 18 bases between. The CDR3 DNA follows: TGTGCCAGCTCAATGTCGCAGGTCCGGAGGTACGAGCAGTACTTC. Protein: CASSMSQVRRYEQYF.

This sequence joins TRBV11-3 and TRBJ2-7; 7 nucleotides align to TRBD2. Losses at the gene ends were 1 base for V and 0 bases for J; bases not matched to a gene: 3. This CDR3 spans 15 amino acids. Germline V gene data show CDR1 as SGHNT and CDR2 as YENEEA. The DNA for the CDR3 is TGTGCCAGCAGCTTAGGGGGACTAAACTCCTACGAGCAGTACTTC. It translates to CASSLGGLNSYEQYF.

The gene calls are TRBV7-6 and TRBJ1-3, with 8 bases that match TRBD1. The CDR3 has 18 amino acids. Per germline, CDR1 SGHVS and CDR2 FNYEAQ. After removal of 5 bases from V and 4 bases from J, the junction contained 16 bases not matched to a gene. The CDR3: CASSQHSPQGAGGNTIYF. The CDR3 nucleotides are TGTGCCAGCAGCCAACACTCACCTCAGGGGGCGGGCGGAAACACCATATATTTT.

J is TRBJ1-2 and V is TRBV7-8, with TRBD1 matching over 7 bases. Germline CDR1 SGHVS, CDR2 FQNEAQ. This CDR3 is 13 amino acids long. Trimming removed 4 bases from V and 3 bases from J; junction bases left unmatched: 2. The CDR3 loop reads CASSWDSYYGYTF. In nucleotides, the CDR3 is TGTGCCAGCAGCTGGGACAGCTACTATGGCTACACCTTC.

This chain links TRBV27 with TRBJ2-5; 11 bases match TRBD2. This CDR3 has 17 residues. Germline V gene lookup returns CDR1 MNHEY and CDR2 SMNVEV (reference sequence). V lost 6 bases, J lost 5 bases, and 14 bases stayed unmatched. CDR3 loop: CASSSTKLAGVWETQYF. The DNA for the CDR3 is TGTGCCAGCAGCAGTACTAAACTAGCGGGGGTTTGGGAGACCCAGTACTTC.

Notes on this clone: Other DNA sequences in the sample encode the same CDR3. V gene TRBV6-5 combines with J gene TRBJ2-5, with a tentative D call TRBD1 (5 bases). This CDR3 has 14 residues. V lost 0 bases to trimming and J lost 4 bases, with 9 bases between them. Germline-derived CDR1 and CDR2 are MNHEY and SVGAGI. The CDR3 region has the DNA TGTGCCAGCAGTTACTCATTTAGGGGAGAGACCCAGTACTTC. This translates into CASSYSFRGETQYF.

The chain carries TRBV28 and TRBJ2-1; 7 bases are shared with TRBD1. Trimming at V came to 3 bases and at J to 6 bases, leaving 5 bases not matched to a gene. The germline gives CDR1 MDHEN, CDR2 SYDVKM. The CDR3 is 14 residues long. The CDR3 spells CASSFPGQRNEQFF. The DNA for the CDR3 is TGTGCCAGCAGTTTCCCGGGACAGCGCAATGAGCAGTTCTTC.

V and J are TRBV24-1 and TRBJ2-2; 9 nucleotides agree with TRBD2. Germline loops: CDR1 KGHDR, CDR2 SFDVKD. The J segment lost 4 bases and the V segment lost 3 bases, leaving 5 bases of the junction unmatched. The CDR3 length is 16 residues. CDR3 sequence: CATSDLAGPSTGELFF. The DNA of the CDR3 is TGTGCCACCAGTGATCTAGCGGGACCCAGCACCGGGGAGCTGTTTTTT.